These 13 T cell receptor beta chains were sequenced from one sample in a study of T cell repertoires in cytomegalovirus infection. TCRdb processed the reads anew with MiXCR; each CDR3 protein has one entry. The sample carries 200,000 or so distinct CDR3 sequences, approximately 19% recorded once. Sequencing was carried out using PBMCs. The receptors derive from a human donor in good health (CMV status not recorded). Some clones in this sample may be carry-over from other donors' samples.

This clonotype was found a few times. The chain employs TRBV4-1 and TRBJ1-1, with no clear D. The germline V gene has CDR1 MGHRA and CDR2 YSYEKL. The CDR3 is 13 residues long. V lost 1 base to trimming and J lost 3 bases, with 6 bases between them. For the CDR3, the DNA is TGCGCCAGCAGCCAAGGGGCGGACACTGAAGCTTTCTTT. Its protein is CASSQGADTEAFF.

This clonotype appeared a few times. This chain uses TRBV7-2 with TRBJ2-3; 9 positions match TRBD1. CDR1 and CDR2 (germline): SGHTA, FQGNSA. With V trimmed by 5 bases and J by 0 bases, 3 bases remained unmatched. The CDR3 is 15 amino acids. The CDR3 loop reads CASSRDRASTDTQYF. CDR3 DNA sequence: TGTGCCAGCAGCAGGGACAGGGCAAGCACAGATACGCAGTATTTT.

The chain carries TRBV12-3 or TRBV12-4 and TRBJ2-1, with D perhaps matching TRBD1 (6 bases). The length of the CDR3 is 12 residues. Trimming removed 4 bases at V and 9 bases at J, with 10 bases between. The DNA for the CDR3 is TGTGCCAGCAGTTACGAGGGGGTTGAGCAGTTCTTC. Its protein is CASSYEGVEQFF.

This chain uses TRBV15 with TRBJ2-7; D call uncertain. The germline V gene encodes CDR1 LNHNV and CDR2 YYDKDF (reference sequence). V was pared by 5 bases and J by 2 bases, with 7 bases between. The CDR3 is made up of 12 amino acids. The CDR3 nucleotides read TGTGCCACCAGCGGTGGTACCTACGAGCAGTACTTC. Residues: CATSGGTYEQYF.

This chain connects TRBV6-2 or TRBV6-3 to TRBJ2-2; tentatively, D is TRBD2 (5 bases). V was clipped by 10 bases and J by 4 bases, with 16 bases between them. The CDR3 is 14 residues long. CDR1 and CDR2 (germline): MNHEY, SVGEGT. The DNA for the CDR3 is TGTGCCACCTCCCGGACGGGGATCACCGGGGAGCTGTTTTTT. Protein: CATSRTGITGELFF.

The sample holds a few counts of this clonotype. The gene calls are TRBV5-1 and TRBJ2-1; 8 bases line up with TRBD2. Losses at the gene ends were 0 bases for V and 6 bases for J; bases not matched to a gene: 11. The CDR3 sequence is 17 residues long. Germline CDR1 SGHRS, CDR2 YFSETQ. The DNA for the CDR3 is TGCGCCAGCAGCTTGGCCGCGTCGGGAGGGAGGGTCAATGAGCAGTTCTTC. Its translation: CASSLAASGGRVNEQFF.

The chain links TRBV12-3 or TRBV12-4 to TRBJ1-1, with D tentatively TRBD1 (5 bases). The CDR3 spans 14 residues. V was pared by 6 bases and J by 6 bases, with 17 bases between. For the CDR3, the DNA is TGTGCCAGCAGCTGGCACCGGGGCCTAGCTGAAGCTTTCTTT. Its protein product is CASSWHRGLAEAFF.

The CDR3 coding sequence is TGTGCCAGCAGTGATAACCCAGGGGCGGGTGGCTACACCTTC. As protein: CASSDNPGAGGYTF. This chain connects TRBV6-1 to TRBJ1-2; TRBD1 might be the D (6 bases). Germline CDR1 and CDR2: MNHNS and SASEGT. The CDR3 is made up of 14 amino acids. V was clipped by 3 bases and J by 7 bases, with 15 bases between them.

A few counts support this clonotype. V usage is TRBV19 and J usage is TRBJ2-5, with 9 bases aligning to TRBD2. Per the germline V gene, CDR1 is LNHDA and CDR2 is SQIVND (reference sequence). V dropped 6 bases and J dropped 1; count of bases not matched to a gene: 9. This CDR3 region has 16 residues. The CDR3 DNA reads TGTGCCAGTAGCCCGATCTCTAGCGGGGCCCAAGAGACCCAGTACTTC. Protein product: CASSPISSGAQETQYF.

J is TRBJ2-5 and V is TRBV7-3, with D tentatively TRBD2 (5 bases). This CDR3 contains 14 residues. The V gene lost 5 bases and the J gene lost 2 bases, with 12 bases spanning the gap. The germline V gene encodes CDR1 SGHTA and CDR2 FQGTGA. CDR3 coding DNA: TGTGCCAGCAGCCGCCTTAGCGAGCAAGAGACCCAGTACTTC. It codes for CASSRLSEQETQYF.

The chain recombines TRBV6-1 with TRBJ2-2; the match to TRBD1 covers 10 bases. The germline CDR1 and CDR2 sequences are MNHNS and SASEGT. There are 17 residues in the CDR3. V lost 1 base, J lost 7 bases, and 9 bases stayed unmatched. The CDR3, as DNA: TGTGCCAGCAGTGAAGGAGACAGGGGGCGGTATGGCGGGGAGCTGTTTTTT. It is translated as CASSEGDRGRYGGELFF.

The sample holds many counts of this clonotype. The gene calls are TRBV6-1 and TRBJ2-1; perhaps TRBD2 as D (5 bases). Germline CDR1 is MNHNS and CDR2 is SASEGT. V was shortened by 4 bases and J by 4 bases, with 11 bases between the two germline ends. This CDR3 region has 14 residues. The CDR3 bases are TGTGCCAGCAGTGTCGAGAGGGCTTACAATGAGCAGTTCTTC. This sequence encodes CASSVERAYNEQFF.

The CDR3 loop is CASSQPSGRFRTYNEQFF. The CDR3 DNA follows: TGTGCCAGCAGTCAACCCTCCGGGCGATTTAGGACCTACAATGAGCAGTTCTTC. The genes are TRBV12-3 or TRBV12-4 and TRBJ2-1; D gene uncertain. The V and J ends lost 5 bases and 2 bases respectively, with 22 bases between them. This CDR3 contains 18 residues.